Below are 30 T cell receptor beta chains sequenced from a single sample in a study of shared clonotypes between healthy human individuals. Sequenced by immunoSEQ multiplex PCR; TCRdb stores in-frame clones only, minus some. The sample has 600,000 to 750,000 clones, 60% to 80% seen once. Sequencing was done on a sample of memory CD4+ T cells sorted from blood. The subset was: CD45RA-negative fraction. These receptors all come from a woman between 25 and 40 years old in good health.

The J gene is TRBJ2-7, the V gene TRBV27; perhaps TRBD2 as D (6 bases). Trimming took off 1 base at V and 1 base at J, with 11 bases between the two ends. The CDR3 extends over 15 amino acids. Germline V gene data show CDR1 as MNHEY and CDR2 as SMNVEV (reference sequence). The CDR3 DNA reads as TGTGCCAGCAGTTTATATCGCGGAGGGTCCTACGAGCAGTACTTC. Protein: CASSLYRGGSYEQYF.

V and J are TRBV27 and TRBJ2-1; TRBD2 agrees at 7 bases. CDR1 is MNHEY, CDR2 SMNVEV, per germline (reference sequence). J gave up 2 bases and V 0 bases, and 1 base lay outside the gene matches. This CDR3 has 15 amino acids. The CDR3 nucleotides are TGTGCCAGCAGTTTATCTGGGGGGGCCTACAATGAGCAGTTCTTC. It is translated as CASSLSGGAYNEQFF.

The rearrangement joins TRBV6-1 to TRBJ2-7, with D unclear. The V end lost 5 bases, the J end lost 5 bases, and 7 bases lay between the germline ends. Per the germline V gene, CDR1 is MNHNS and CDR2 is SASEGT. This CDR3 is 11 amino acids long. The CDR3 sequence is CASSSPNEQYF. CDR3 in DNA: TGTGCCAGCAGTTCCCCGAACGAGCAGTACTTC.

Points on this clone: Different DNA sequences within this sample yield the same CDR3. The gene calls are TRBV6-1 and TRBJ1-1; a weak D match, TRBD1 (6 bases). This CDR3 comprises 14 residues. Germline values: CDR1 MNHNS, CDR2 SASEGT. V lost 4 bases and J lost 1, with 10 bases in between. CDR3 sequence reads: CASSGRGGNTEAFF. DNA of the CDR3: TGTGCCAGCAGTGGCAGGGGAGGGAACACTGAAGCTTTCTTT.

The rearrangement joins TRBV9 to TRBJ2-7, with D unclear. The CDR3 sequence is 15 residues long. Germline CDR1 SGDLS, CDR2 YYNGEE. Trimming shortened V by 0 bases and J by 2 bases, and 12 bases separated the two germline ends. CDR3 nucleotides: TGTGCCAGCAGCGTAGATGCCACACACCCCTACGAGCAGTACTTC. It codes for CASSVDATHPYEQYF.

V gene TRBV10-2 combines with J gene TRBJ1-1, with D unclear. This CDR3 spans 13 amino acids. Germline loops: CDR1 WSHSY, CDR2 SAAADI. Trimming pared 2 bases from V and 4 bases from J, leaving 8 bases between. DNA of the CDR3: TGCGCCAGCAGTGAGGCGCGTGGCACTGAAGCTTTCTTT. It specifies CASSEARGTEAFF.

Remarks on this clone: The junction does not match germline at one end; this may be a read error. This chain connects TRBV5-1 to TRBJ2-3; 8 nucleotides match TRBD1. Germline V lookup: CDR1 SGHRS, CDR2 YFSETQ. There are 14 residues in the CDR3. This CDR3 reads CASSPGQGSRPPTF. CDR3 sequence (DNA): TGCGCCAGCAGCCCCGGACAGGGTTCGAGGCCCCCTACCTTT.

This chain's CDR3 is CASSIPEAGKTGNTIYF. For the CDR3, the DNA is TGTGCCAGCAGTATCCCGGAGGCAGGGAAAACTGGAAACACCATATATTTT. The chain carries TRBV28 and TRBJ1-3; possibly TRBD1 for D (5 bases). Trimming removed 5 bases from V and 2 bases from J, with 19 bases in between. This CDR3 comprises 17 residues. Germline V gene data show CDR1 as MDHEN and CDR2 as SYDVKM. Complete variable domain (other parts from reference TRBV28 and TRBJ1-3): DVKVTQSSRYLVKRTGEKVFLECVQDMDHENMFWYRQDPGLGLRLIYFSYDVKMKEKGDIPEGYSVSREKKERFSLILESASTNQTSMYLCASSIPEAGKTGNTIYFGEGSWLTVV.

The chain links TRBV10-3 to TRBJ2-1; no firm D call. V shed 3 bases and J shed 6 bases, with 15 bases lying between them. The length of the CDR3 is 15 residues. Per germline, CDR1 ENHRY and CDR2 SYGVKD. CDR3: CAISESLEQFNEQFF. CDR3 DNA sequence: TGTGCCATCAGTGAAAGTTTAGAACAGTTCAATGAGCAGTTCTTC.

The V and J genes are TRBV5-1 and TRBJ1-1; no firm D call. Germline assignment: CDR1 SGHRS and CDR2 YFSETQ. The CDR3 covers 14 residues. Trimming shortened V by 3 bases and J by 4 bases, and 13 bases separated the two germline ends. The CDR3 is CASSSTPVATEAFF. In DNA, the CDR3 is TGCGCCAGCAGCTCAACCCCGGTGGCCACTGAAGCTTTCTTT.

CDR3 region: CASSTQTRMNTEAFF. CDR3 sequence (DNA): TGTGCCAGCAGCACCCAGACACGTATGAACACTGAAGCTTTCTTT. The V call is TRBV5-4, the J call TRBJ1-1; D call uncertain. Between the trimmed V and J ends, which lost 4 bases and 0 bases, there was a span of 13 bases. The CDR3 has 15 residues. Germline values: CDR1 SGHNT, CDR2 YYREEE (reference sequence).

The rearrangement uses TRBV7-2 and TRBJ1-2; the D is unclear. The germline V gene has CDR1 SGHTA and CDR2 FQGNSA. Trimming left V 5 bases short and J 3 bases short, with 10 bases between. The CDR3 runs to 13 residues. Here the CDR3 reads CASSRGGDYGYTF. Here the CDR3 DNA reads TGTGCCAGCAGCCGAGGCGGGGACTATGGCTACACCTTC.

The chain joins TRBV28 to TRBJ2-2; 8 bases fit TRBD1. The V and J ends lost 6 bases and 1 base, in that order; junction bases with no gene match: 13. This CDR3 is built from 18 residues. Germline CDR1 reads MDHEN; CDR2 reads SYDVKM. CDR3 amino acids: CASSLGQGLLLNTGELFF. In DNA form, the CDR3 reads TGTGCCAGCAGCCTAGGACAGGGTTTACTTCTGAACACCGGGGAGCTGTTTTTT.

The genes are TRBV2 and TRBJ1-1; TRBD1 is a possible D gene (6 bases). Germline V lookup: CDR1 SNHLY, CDR2 FYNNEI. This CDR3 region has 13 residues. The V gene lost 5 bases and the J gene lost 3 bases, with 10 bases spanning the gap. The CDR3 spells CASSLQGYTEAFF. The CDR3 nucleotides are TGTGCCAGCAGTTTACAGGGATACACTGAAGCTTTCTTT.

This clone was seen a single time. This sequence joins TRBV7-9 and TRBJ1-1; D gene uncertain. V shed 2 bases and J shed 2 bases, with 3 bases lying between them. This CDR3 region has 12 residues. Germline CDR1 SEHNR, CDR2 FQNEAQ (reference sequence). The CDR3: CASSLSNTEAFF. CDR3 in DNA: TGTGCCAGCAGCTTAAGTAACACTGAAGCTTTCTTT. Looking up the rest from reference TRBV7-9 and TRBJ1-1 gives the full variable domain: DTGVSQNPRHKITKRGQNVTFRCDPISEHNRLYWYRQTLGQGPEFLTYFQNEAQLEKSRLLSDRFSAERPKGSFSTLEIQRTEQGDSAMYLCASSLSNTEAFFGQGTRLTVV.

The V gene is TRBV4-1, the J gene TRBJ2-1, with TRBD2 identical over 10 bases. The CDR3 has 15 residues. CDR1 and CDR2 from the germline V gene are MGHRA and YSYEKL. J lost 8 bases, V lost 5 bases, and 9 bases had no gene match. CDR3 nucleotides: TGCGCCAGCAGCTCTGGGAGCGGGAGGGTTGATGAGCAGTTCTTC. Translated: CASSSGSGRVDEQFF.

The chain couples TRBV2 to TRBJ2-6; D is uncertain. Germline-derived CDR1 and CDR2 are SNHLY and FYNNEI. The CDR3 has 17 amino acids. V lost 8 bases and J 2 bases, leaving 19 bases between the germline ends. The CDR3, as DNA: TGTGCCAGCCGAAGAGGTGTCTCGTTGGCTGGGGCCAACGTCCTGACTTTC. Translated, it gives CASRRGVSLAGANVLTF.

The rearrangement links TRBV29-1 to TRBJ2-1, with D possibly called TRBD1 or TRBD2 (5 bases each). V dropped 4 bases and J dropped 7 bases, with 26 bases sitting between them. CDR3 length equals 17 residues. Germline lookup yields CDR1 SQVTM and CDR2 ANQGSEA. CDR3 nucleotide sequence: TGCAGCGTTGTAGATGGAGGAAGGGGACCGATTAGTAATGAGCAGTTCTTC. Protein: CSVVDGGRGPISNEQFF.

The V gene is TRBV27, the J gene TRBJ2-5; TRBD2 agrees at 8 bases. The V gene end was trimmed by 7 bases and the J gene end by 5 bases; junction bases not matched to a gene: 9. Germline V gene sequence: CDR1 MNHEY, CDR2 SMNVEV (reference sequence). There are 14 residues in the CDR3. The CDR3 bases are TGTGCCAGCATGATGGTAGCGGGATTGGAGACCCAGTACTTC. Residues: CASMMVAGLETQYF.

The genes are TRBV28 and TRBJ2-5, with D perhaps TRBD2 (5 bases). The J call may be incorrect, as the DNA end agrees better with TRBJ2-7. CDR3 size: 12 residues. Germline V CDR1 and CDR2: MDHEN, SYDVKM. The CDR3 DNA follows: TGTGCCAGCACCGGACTTTCCTACGAGCAGTACTTC. Encoded protein: CASTGLSYEQYF.

The gene calls are TRBV18 and TRBJ2-7; D remains unclear. The CDR3 loop spans 13 amino acids. V dropped 3 bases and J dropped 4 bases, with 10 bases sitting between them. The germline V gene has CDR1 KGHSH and CDR2 LQKENI. Here the CDR3 reads CASSPSREYEQYF. CDR3 coding DNA: TGTGCCAGCTCACCGTCGCGTGAGTACGAGCAGTACTTC.

The genes are TRBV2 and TRBJ2-6; D is uncertain. The V gene's germline CDR1 is SNHLY and CDR2 FYNNEI. This CDR3 contains 13 residues. V lost 4 bases and J 3 bases, leaving 4 bases between the germline ends. The CDR3 sequence: CASSAVGANVLTF. The DNA for the CDR3 is TGTGCCAGCAGTGCTGTTGGGGCCAACGTCCTGACTTTC. The full variable domain, rest sourced from reference TRBV2 and TRBJ2-6, is EPEVTQTPSHQVTQMGQEVILRCVPISNHLYFYWYRQILGQKVEFLVSFYNNEISEKSEIFDDQFSVERPDGSNFTLKIRSTKLEDSAMYFCASSAVGANVLTFGAGSRLTVL.

For the CDR3, the DNA is TGTGCCAGCAAAAGGACAGTAGCGAACACCGGGGAGCTGTTTTTT. It encodes CASKRTVANTGELFF. This chain joins TRBV2 and TRBJ2-2, with D perhaps TRBD1 (6 bases). Trimming shortened V by 7 bases and J by 0 bases, and 12 bases separated the two germline ends. The CDR3 is 15 residues long. Per germline, CDR1 SNHLY and CDR2 FYNNEI. The complete variable domain, with remaining parts taken from reference TRBV2 and TRBJ2-2, reads EPEVTQTPSHQVTQMGQEVILRCVPISNHLYFYWYRQILGQKVEFLVSFYNNEISEKSEIFDDQFSVERPDGSNFTLKIRSTKLEDSAMYFCASKRTVANTGELFFGEGSRLTVL.

The V gene is TRBV7-2, the J gene TRBJ2-1, with D unresolved. Trimming removed 5 bases from V and 3 bases from J, with 8 bases in between. This CDR3 contains 13 residues. Germline CDR1 and CDR2: SGHTA and FQGNSA. The CDR3 is CASSKNNYNEQFF. Written as DNA, the CDR3 is TGTGCCAGCAGCAAAAATAACTACAATGAGCAGTTCTTC.

Only a few counts were recorded for this clone. The rearrangement uses TRBV5-1 and TRBJ1-1; TRBD1 matches at 9 bases. CDR3 size: 13 residues. Germline values: CDR1 SGHRS, CDR2 YFSETQ. Trimming cost V 0 bases and J 11 bases; bases outside gene matches: 5. The CDR3 coding sequence is TGCGCCAGCAGCTTGGGCGGACAGGGGTTGGCTTTCTTT. Protein: CASSLGGQGLAFF.

The chain joins TRBV6-4 to TRBJ2-1; 7 nucleotides match TRBD1. V lost 4 bases to trimming and J lost 4 bases; unmatched junction nucleotides: 7. The CDR3 spans 15 residues. Looked up from germline, CDR1 is MRHNA and CDR2 is SNTAGT. CDR3 bases: TGTGCCAGCAGTGTTGCAGGGGGTTTGTACAATGAGCAGTTCTTC. Residues: CASSVAGGLYNEQFF.

As concerns this clone: Other DNA sequences in this specimen translate into the identical CDR3. This chain links TRBV28 with TRBJ1-5, with D possibly matching TRBD1 (6 bases). This CDR3 region has 15 residues. The germline gives CDR1 MDHEN, CDR2 SYDVKM. V dropped 3 bases and J dropped 4 bases, with 13 bases sitting between them. The CDR3 is CASSFPGGANQPQHF. DNA for the CDR3: TGTGCCAGCAGTTTTCCCGGGGGCGCGAATCAGCCCCAGCATTTT.

The CDR3 sequence: CASSLDRVDREQYF. The CDR3 DNA is TGCGCCAGCAGCTTAGACAGGGTGGATCGCGAGCAGTACTTC. V and J are TRBV5-1 and TRBJ2-7, with 7 bases fitting TRBD1. CDR3 length: 14 amino acids. Germline CDR1 reads SGHRS; CDR2 reads YFSETQ. V was clipped by 2 bases and J by 6 bases; unmatched bases: 8.

The chain has TRBV9 and TRBJ2-1; 7 bases line up with TRBD2. V lost 4 bases and J lost 1; bases outside the gene matches: 8. CDR1 and CDR2 from the germline V gene are SGDLS and YYNGEE. The CDR3 is made up of 16 amino acids. The CDR3 DNA follows: TGTGCCAGCAGCCCGTGGGGGGGAGGATCCTACAATGAGCAGTTCTTC. The encoded protein is CASSPWGGGSYNEQFF.

The chain carries TRBV4-2 and TRBJ2-1; no clear D. CDR3 size: 13 residues. Trimming removed 4 bases at V and 1 base at J, with 5 bases between. Germline assignment: CDR1 LGHNA and CDR2 YNFKEQ. CDR3 amino acids: CASSRGSYNEQFF. CDR3 nucleotide sequence: TGTGCCAGCAGCCGGGGATCCTACAATGAGCAGTTCTTC.